The T cell receptor (beta chain) under discussion was sequenced for a study of control samples from healthy donors and cancer patients. TCRdb's copy holds only in-frame clones and misses some; the assay was immunoSEQ multiplex PCR. Counted here are 400,000 to 500,000 clones, around 90% occurring once; the ten biggest clones make up around 6.4%. The germline V gene encodes CDR1 LGHDT and CDR2 YNNKEL (reference sequence). Trimming removed 1 base from V and 2 bases from J, with 11 bases in between. The CDR3 sequence is 15 residues long. The clonotype comes from a man aged 35-49 years with head and neck cancer. The sequencing input was PBMCs. This rearrangement joins TRBV3-1 (or the pseudogene TRBV3-2) to TRBJ2-5; no firm D call. The CDR3 loop is CASSQGVGDQETQYF. As DNA, the CDR3 is TGTGCCAGCAGCCAAGGGGTAGGTGATCAAGAGACCCAGTACTTC.